This is a list of T cell receptor beta chains from one sample in a study of shared clonotypes between healthy human individuals. Repertoires were generated with immunoSEQ multiplex PCR, while TCRdb's copy carries only in-frame clones and drops some. The sample has 2,100,000 or so clones; around 95% are singletons. The specimen was naive CD4+ T cells sorted from blood. These receptors all come from a young man in good health. Both conserved end residues are part of each CDR3. D genes are given only for firm matches.

TRBV25-1	NA	TRBJ2-7	CASRLGQSYVDEQYF
TRBV5-4	TRBD2	TRBJ2-5	CASTREGSFQETQYF
TRBV27	TRBD1	TRBJ2-1	CASRHHGQGTTYNEQFF
TRBV15	TRBD1	TRBJ1-3	CATSIDRVEGNTIYF
TRBV12-2	NA	TRBJ2-2	CASRGTSGSTGELFF
TRBV5-6	NA	TRBJ2-7	CASSLLDSPRREQYF
TRBV11-2	NA	TRBJ2-5	CASSSGIWETQYF
TRBV28	NA	TRBJ2-7	CASSLGYEQYF
TRBV4-1	NA	TRBJ2-4	CASSQVGGTVKNIQYF
TRBV6-5	TRBD1	TRBJ2-3	CASSTGTGYTDTQYF
TRBV4-1	NA	TRBJ2-7	CASSQGTGTLYEQYF
TRBV10-3	NA	TRBJ2-7	CAISDYGYEQYF
TRBV18	NA	TRBJ1-4	CASSPPSLGSQANEKLFF
TRBV10-3	TRBD1	TRBJ2-1	CATHSRGTANNEQFF
TRBV7-2	TRBD2	TRBJ2-1	CASSGTSGTYNEQFF
TRBV7-7	NA	TRBJ2-6	CASSLGTGANVLTF
TRBV2	NA	TRBJ2-7	CASMAGLAYEQYF
TRBV7-2	TRBD2	TRBJ2-3	CASSLMPSGADTQYF
TRBV7-9	NA	TRBJ2-5	CASSDGRITETQYF
TRBV7-2	NA	TRBJ1-2	CASSLEQTKLYGYTF
TRBV11-2	NA	TRBJ1-1	CASREGADTEAFF
TRBV5-4	TRBD2	TRBJ2-3	CASSQGTSGSADTQYF
TRBV19	TRBD2	TRBJ2-1	CASSPRKIAGNYNEQFF
TRBV6-5	TRBD1	TRBJ2-4	CASSRDSKNIQYF
TRBV7-9	TRBD1	TRBJ2-5	CASSSIIRDRGGETQYF
TRBV7-2	NA	TRBJ1-2	CASSFFGRIYGYTF
TRBV7-2	TRBD1	TRBJ1-3	CASSQAGQVVGNTIYF
TRBV10-3	NA	TRBJ1-4	CAISESSTPGEKLFF
TRBV6-5	TRBD1	TRBJ2-7	CASSNRDRVIYEQYF
TRBV2	NA	TRBJ1-6	CASSELGWQASSPLHF
TRBV6-1	TRBD1	TRBJ2-7	CASSLDRGQYF
TRBV10-3	TRBD2	TRBJ2-1	CAIGTSGMDDYNEQFF
TRBV7-9	NA	TRBJ1-2	CASSLGVEGYTF
TRBV5-1	TRBD1	TRBJ1-1	CASSPGTGNTEAFF
TRBV6-1	NA	TRBJ1-4	CASSDVDEGFF
TRBV30	NA	TRBJ2-5	CAWSGTVETQYF
TRBV7-2	NA	TRBJ2-7	CASSTFYEQYF
TRBV6-1	NA	TRBJ1-3	CASILGTGNTIYF
TRBV2	NA	TRBJ2-3	CASSVLTTDTQYF
TRBV5-1	NA	TRBJ1-2	CASSLGGDYNYGYTF
TRBV5-8	NA	TRBJ2-1	CASAYWDEQFF
TRBV30	NA	TRBJ1-2	CAWSAGTNYGYTF
TRBV5-1	TRBD2	TRBJ2-7	CASSLPLAGGDEQYF
TRBV6-1	TRBD1	TRBJ1-4	CASSPTGGGEKLFF
TRBV7-3	TRBD1	TRBJ2-3	CASSPGQELTDTQYF
TRBV9	NA	TRBJ1-2	CASSVGQNYGYTF
TRBV18	NA	TRBJ2-7	CASSPRGTPSYEQYF
TRBV5-1	TRBD2	TRBJ2-1	CASSVTSGESSYNEQFF
TRBV18	NA	TRBJ2-3	CASSQTRTDTQYF
TRBV6-4	NA	TRBJ2-3	CASSRTSTDTQYF
TRBV2	NA	TRBJ1-3	CASSVEGNPTIYF